This T cell receptor beta chain was observed in a study of OX40 agonist ivuxolimab in advanced cancers. In the study overall: The costimulatory receptor OX40 (CD134) was targeted by ivuxolimab, a fully human IgG2 agonistic monoclonal antibody. Intravenous ivuxolimab was administered to patients every 2 weeks at six dose levels: 0.01, 0.1, 0.3, 1.5, 3 and 10 mg/kg. Among the 52 dose-escalation patients, some 20 had hepatocellular carcinoma, about 15 melanoma, 9 renal cell carcinoma and 9 head and neck cancer. A male proportion of around 80% and a mean age of 60 years, ranging from roughly 23 to 90, were recorded for the dose-escalation cohort. Patients were allowed to have had prior anti-PD-1, anti-PD-L1 or anti-CTLA-4 therapy, and 40% to 45% of the dose-escalation patients had previously received checkpoint inhibitors. Partial responses occurred in three dose-escalation patients, of whom one had hepatocellular carcinoma and two had cutaneous melanoma. Peripheral TCRbeta sequencing aimed to test whether ivuxolimab altered TCR sequence diversity and caused clonal T-cell expansion. The paper describes the monotherapy dose-escalation part (N of about 57 patients) of the phase I trial of ivuxolimab. Study-wide conclusions, independent of this receptor: Antigen specificity was not determined for the clonally expanded peripheral T cells. At doses from 0.1 to 3.0 mg/kg, clonal expansion was seen in both CD4+ and CD8+ blood T cells between baseline and week 6. Partial responders in the 0.1-3.0 mg/kg groups had among the lowest normalized peripheral clonal expansion, especially among CD8+ T cells. After ivuxolimab, expanded clones were on average more numerous among CD8+ T cells than among CD4+ T cells. Low levels of normalized T-cell clonal expansion were also seen in some patients who did not respond.

Measured from the cysteine to the phenylalanine, the CDR3 is 14 residues long. Here the CDR3 DNA is all that survives: 42 bases in frame from base 1. For CDR1 and CDR2, the germline V gene lists SGHVS and FNYEAQ. Cut back by 4 bases and 6 bases, the V and J ends lie 13 bases apart. Patients with a history of autoimmune disease or receiving systemic immunosuppression were excluded from the trial. In every dose cohort, peripheral blood was drawn for TCR sequencing at baseline, cycle 4 day 1, and cycle 7 day 1. Samples were obtained from an open-label, multicenter, first-in-human phase I dose-escalation trial of ivuxolimab. Adults with locally advanced or metastatic melanoma, renal cell carcinoma, hepatocellular carcinoma or head and neck squamous cell carcinoma were enrolled in the trial. Before TCR sequencing, CD4+ T cells and CD8+ T cells were sorted from peripheral blood as separate populations.

A word on this clone: Its antigen is currently not known. One base away there is no much larger clone; base qualities are not given.

Genomic DNA was isolated from the sorted cells so that the TCRbeta CDR3 region could be sequenced. The immunoSEQ Assay was used for sequencing of TCRbeta CDR3 regions. Here the immuneACCESS table is served through TCRdb, limited to in-frame sequences with V and J called. Missing clones are a known gap in these copies; in checked studies unresolved V genes cover under half, and the rest lacks a known reason. The sample data list around 140,000 clones, and over 75% of these were observed just once. The leading ten clones occupy 0.95% to 1.4% of the sample. The chain couples TRBV7-6 to TRBJ2-1; the best D guess is TRBD1, with 7 bases matching. The sample was CD4+ or CD8+ T cells sorted from blood, taken in a trial of the OX40 agonist ivuxolimab. The clonotype originates from an adult with an advanced solid tumor such as melanoma, head and neck, liver or kidney cancer. The sequence in DNA is TGTGCCAGCAGCTCTCCTCAGGGGGGCAATGAGCAGTTCTTC. This codes for CASSSPQGGNEQFF.